What follows are 32 T cell receptor beta chains derived from one specimen sequenced in a study of blood T cell repertoires in COVID-19. Libraries were prepared by immunoSEQ multiplex PCR; TCRdb keeps only in-frame clonotypes and omits some of them. Here the sample spans a few hundred thousand clones, 86% being singletons. Sequenced input: peripheral blood. Source of these receptors: a man in his forties who had recovered from COVID-19.

Points on this clone: Other DNA sequences within the sample encode an identical CDR3. The rearrangement links TRBV5-4 to TRBJ2-3; 8 nucleotides align to TRBD2. V lost 0 bases, J lost 3 bases, and 6 bases stayed unmatched. Germline loops: CDR1 SGHNT, CDR2 YYREEE (reference sequence). The CDR3 contains 16 residues. CDR3 DNA: TGTGCCAGCAGCTTGGGCAGCGGGGGAGGTACAGATACGCAGTATTTT. Translation gives CASSLGSGGGTDTQYF. Filled out from reference TRBV5-4 and TRBJ2-3, the complete variable domain reads ETGVTQSPTHLIKTRGQQVTLRCSSQSGHNTVSWYQQALGQGPQFIFQYYREEENGRGNFPPRFSGLQFPNYSSELNVNALELDDSALYLCASSLGSGGGTDTQYFGPGTRLTVL.

The chain carries TRBV7-8 and TRBJ1-1; no clear D gene. The CDR3 sequence is 14 residues long. CDR1 and CDR2 from the germline V gene are SGHVS and FQNEAQ. Trimming removed 3 bases from V and 1 base from J, with 9 bases in between. CDR3 nucleotides: TGTGCCAGCAGCTTTCGACTGACGAACACTGAAGCTTTCTTT. The encoded protein is CASSFRLTNTEAFF.

The genes are TRBV6-5 and TRBJ1-6, with no clear D. With 4 bases removed from V and 1 base from J, the gap between germline ends came to 5 bases. Germline-derived CDR1 and CDR2 are MNHEY and SVGAGI. The CDR3 extends over 14 amino acids. The CDR3, as DNA: TGTGCCAGCAGTTTCGGGTCCTATAATTCACCCCTCCACTTT. Translated: CASSFGSYNSPLHF.

Only one count was recorded for this clone. Here the CDR3 DNA reads TGTGCCAGTTCGGGCAGGGACAGAGCTGAAGCTTTCTTT. It encodes CASSGRDRAEAFF. This chain joins TRBV19 and TRBJ1-1, with 7 bases fitting TRBD1. The CDR3 sequence is 13 residues long. V shed 8 bases and J 6 bases; nucleotides not matched to a gene: 9. CDR1 and CDR2 (germline): LNHDA, SQIVND (reference sequence).

This chain joins TRBV10-2 and TRBJ2-1; 11 nucleotides align to TRBD2. The CDR3 consists of 15 residues. CDR1 and CDR2 from the germline V gene are WSHSY and SAAADI. Unmatched junction bases numbered 10, after V lost 7 bases and J lost 8 bases. The CDR3 loop is CASTVAGGPFDEQFF. Here the CDR3 DNA reads TGCGCCAGCACCGTAGCGGGAGGGCCTTTTGATGAGCAGTTCTTC.

V is TRBV18 and J is TRBJ2-2; 10 bases are a match to TRBD2. The V segment lost 4 bases and the J segment 0 bases; nucleotides outside the gene matches: 8. The CDR3 is made up of 18 amino acids. Germline V gene sequence: CDR1 KGHSH, CDR2 LQKENI. The CDR3 loop reads CASSHRTSGVANTGELFF. In DNA form, the CDR3 reads TGTGCCAGCTCACACCGGACTAGCGGTGTCGCGAACACCGGGGAGCTGTTTTTT.

The V gene is TRBV4-3, the J gene TRBJ1-2; no clear D. V was cut by 0 bases and J by 5 bases, with 7 bases left in between. CDR3 length: 13 residues. Germline loops: CDR1 LGHNA, CDR2 YSLEER. CDR3 in DNA: TGCGCCAGCAGCCAAGACAGTCGATATGGCTACACCTTC. It encodes CASSQDSRYGYTF.

This clone was detected only once. V gene TRBV7-6 combines with J gene TRBJ2-3; TRBD2 matches 9 bases. The CDR3 loop spans 17 amino acids. V shed 5 bases and J 2 bases; nucleotides not matched to a gene: 11. Germline CDR1 is SGHVS and CDR2 is FNYEAQ. For the CDR3, the DNA is TGTGCCAGCAGCCCCCGGCCGAGCGGGGGGACCACAGATACGCAGTATTTT. The encoded protein is CASSPRPSGGTTDTQYF.

The CDR3 spells CASSIRGQAFNLRPQHF. In DNA, the CDR3 is TGTGCCAGTAGTATCCGGGGACAGGCTTTCAATTTGAGGCCCCAGCATTTT. V and J are TRBV19 and TRBJ1-5, with TRBD1 identical over 8 bases. Trimming took 3 bases from V and 9 from J; bases not matched to a gene: 16. Germline CDR1 and CDR2: LNHDA and SQIVND (reference sequence). The CDR3 runs 17 residues.

The chain joins TRBV7-9 to TRBJ1-4; 10 bases agree with TRBD1. The CDR3 covers 14 residues. Trimming took 10 bases from V and 4 from J; bases not matched to a gene: 6. From germline, CDR1 is SEHNR and CDR2 FQNEAQ (reference sequence). In nucleotides, the CDR3 is TGTGCCAAAGACAGGGGGCAGGATAATGAAAAACTGTTTTTT. This gives the protein CAKDRGQDNEKLFF.

The chain combines TRBV5-4 with TRBJ2-1; 7 positions match TRBD2. The V gene's germline CDR1 is SGHNT and CDR2 YYREEE (reference sequence). Trimming took 4 bases from V and 5 from J; bases not matched to a gene: 9. CDR3 size: 15 residues. CDR3 DNA sequence: TGTGCCAGCAGCCAGACTAGCCGGTTAAACAATGAGCAGTTCTTC. This encodes CASSQTSRLNNEQFF.

The genes are TRBV19 and TRBJ1-2; perhaps TRBD1 as D (5 bases). This CDR3 spans 14 amino acids. V lost 0 bases, J lost 4 bases, and 9 bases lay in between. Germline V lookup: CDR1 LNHDA, CDR2 SQIVND (reference sequence). The CDR3 here is CASSIEAGRYGYTF. The CDR3 coding sequence is TGTGCCAGTAGTATAGAAGCAGGGCGCTATGGCTACACCTTC.

The chain couples TRBV7-2 to TRBJ2-3; TRBD2 aligns across 12 bases. J was trimmed by 1 base and V by 0 bases; bases with no gene match: 11. Looked up from germline, CDR1 is SGHTA and CDR2 is FQGNSA. The CDR3 is 20 residues long. CDR3: CASSLAYRGRLAGGTDTQYF. The DNA of the CDR3 is TGTGCCAGCAGCTTAGCCTACAGGGGGCGACTAGCGGGAGGCACAGATACGCAGTATTTT.

This chain uses TRBV7-2 with TRBJ2-7; perhaps TRBD2 as D (6 bases). This CDR3 comprises 15 residues. V gave up 5 bases and J gave up 2 bases, with 16 bases separating them. From germline, CDR1 is SGHTA and CDR2 FQGNSA. The CDR3 bases are TGTGCCAGCAGCCTCTCCGGGGGTCCTCCCTACGAGCAGTACTTC. Translated: CASSLSGGPPYEQYF.

CDR3 DNA: TGTGCCAGCAGTAGGACTAGCGGGAGCACAGATACGCAGTATTTT. Translating gives CASSRTSGSTDTQYF. V and J are TRBV28 and TRBJ2-3; TRBD2 matches at 11 bases. There are 15 residues in the CDR3. The V and J ends lost 5 bases and 0 bases, in that order; junction bases with no gene match: 1. Per the germline V gene, CDR1 is MDHEN and CDR2 is SYDVKM.

DNA for the CDR3: TGTGCCAGCTCGCCCAGGCGTTCCTACGAGCAGTACTTC. This translates into CASSPRRSYEQYF. This rearrangement joins TRBV6-5 to TRBJ2-7; D gene uncertain. Germline loops: CDR1 MNHEY, CDR2 SVGAGI. V was pared by 8 bases and J by 1 base, with 12 bases between. This CDR3 has 13 amino acids.

This clone was recorded a few times. This sequence joins TRBV7-9 and TRBJ1-2; D is ambiguous. The CDR3 has 17 amino acids. The ends were cut back, 2 bases at V and 7 bases at J, with 23 bases in the middle. The germline V gene encodes CDR1 SEHNR and CDR2 FQNEAQ (reference sequence). CDR3 nucleotide sequence: TGTGCCAGCAGCTTAAATTTCCGCGGTGGCCCTGGGAGTGGCTACACCTTC. This codes for CASSLNFRGGPGSGYTF.

This chain links TRBV30 with TRBJ1-2; D gene ambiguous. CDR1 and CDR2 (germline): GTSNPN, SVGIG (reference sequence). V dropped 2 bases and J dropped 0 bases, with 7 bases sitting between them. The CDR3 extends over 13 amino acids. The CDR3 loop is CAWSRGPNYGYTF. DNA of the CDR3: TGTGCCTGGAGTCGAGGGCCTAACTATGGCTACACCTTC. Full variable domain (rest looked up from reference TRBV30 and TRBJ1-2): SQTIHQWPATLVQPVGSPLSLECTVEGTSNPNLYWYRQAAGRGLQLLFYSVGIGQISSEVPQNLSASRPQDRQFILSSKKLLLSDSGFYLCAWSRGPNYGYTFGSGTRLTVV.

CDR3 in DNA: TGTGCCAGCTCACCCGAGGGGGCCCGAGCTTTCTTT. Protein: CASSPEGARAFF. This chain connects TRBV18 to TRBJ1-1, with TRBD1 identical over 7 bases. V shed 3 bases, J shed 10 bases, and the junction held 5 bases outside the gene matches. Germline lookup yields CDR1 KGHSH and CDR2 LQKENI. The CDR3 is 12 amino acids.

This chain links TRBV7-7 with TRBJ2-1; 16 positions match TRBD2. Germline CDR1 is SSHAT and CDR2 is FNYEAQ (reference sequence). This CDR3 comprises 19 residues. J gave up 0 bases and V 5 bases, and 7 bases lay outside the gene matches. CDR3 coding DNA: TGTGCCAGCAGCCAGGGACTAGCGGGGGGGAAAAGCTCCTACAATGAGCAGTTCTTC. Protein sequence: CASSQGLAGGKSSYNEQFF. Together with reference TRBV7-7 and TRBJ2-1, the CDR3 gives the full variable domain: GAGVSQSPRYKVTKRGQDVTLRCDPISSHATLYWYQQALGQGPEFLTYFNYEAQPDKSGLPSDRFSAERPEGSISTLTIQRTEQRDSAMYRCASSQGLAGGKSSYNEQFFGPGTRLTVL.

This clone was detected once. The chain links TRBV11-3 to TRBJ2-1; 11 bases agree with TRBD2. Germline V gene sequence: CDR1 SGHNT, CDR2 YENEEA. CDR3 length equals 15 residues. V shed 2 bases and J 7 bases; nucleotides not matched to a gene: 4. The CDR3 spells CASSLLAGGRNEQFF. The CDR3 DNA is TGTGCCAGCAGCTTACTAGCGGGGGGTCGAAATGAGCAGTTCTTC.

The V gene is TRBV29-1, the J gene TRBJ2-5, with 9 bases lining up with TRBD2. There are 14 residues in the CDR3. The trim removed 5 bases at V and 5 bases at J, leaving 9 bases unmatched. Germline V lookup: CDR1 SQVTM, CDR2 ANQGSEA. The chain's CDR3 is CSVSRRLAGETQYF. The CDR3 DNA follows: TGCAGCGTTTCTCGTCGGCTAGCGGGGGAGACCCAGTACTTC.

The CDR3 here is CASSLDPGATPGGYTF. The CDR3 bases are TGTGCCAGCAGCTTAGACCCGGGAGCAACCCCGGGCGGCTACACCTTC. The chain joins TRBV7-8 to TRBJ1-2; D unclear. This CDR3 is 16 amino acids long. Germline V gene sequence: CDR1 SGHVS, CDR2 FQNEAQ. V lost 1 base, J lost 8 bases, and 20 bases lay in between.

The table lists this clone with a few counts. The chain combines TRBV14 with TRBJ2-7, with D tentatively TRBD2 (5 bases). Per germline, CDR1 SGHDN and CDR2 FVKESK. The length of the CDR3 is 13 residues. Trimming left V 4 bases short and J 5 bases short, with 12 bases between. The CDR3 is CASSRGSRNEQYF. The CDR3 coding sequence is TGTGCCAGCAGCCGCGGGTCGAGAAACGAGCAGTACTTC. Full variable domain (remainder filled in from reference TRBV14 and TRBJ2-7): EAGVTQFPSHSVIEKGQTVTLRCDPISGHDNLYWYRRVMGKEIKFLLHFVKESKQDESGMPNNRFLAERTGGTYSTLKVQPAELEDSGVYFCASSRGSRNEQYFGPGTRLTVT.

V is TRBV11-2 and J is TRBJ1-1, with 10 bases that match TRBD1. The J segment lost 1 base and the V segment lost 5 bases, leaving 1 base of the junction unmatched. CDR3 length: 14 amino acids. Looked up from germline, CDR1 is SGHAT and CDR2 is FQNNGV. The CDR3 DNA reads TGTGCCAGCAGCGACAGGGGGCAGAACACTGAAGCTTTCTTT. Translating it yields CASSDRGQNTEAFF.

The chain is built from TRBV19 and TRBJ2-7; 9 bases line up with TRBD2. The V gene end was trimmed by 1 base and the J gene end by 6 bases; junction bases not matched to a gene: 13. This CDR3 region has 17 residues. The germline V gene encodes CDR1 LNHDA and CDR2 SQIVND (reference sequence). As DNA, the CDR3 is TGTGCCAGTAGTATAGTATTCGCGGGGGGGCGGCGGAGCGAGCAGTACTTC. Translated, it gives CASSIVFAGGRRSEQYF.

The chain has TRBV4-3 and TRBJ2-4; no reliable D call. The CDR3 is 14 amino acids. Trimming stripped 1 base from V and 8 bases from J, with 12 bases between. CDR1 is LGHNA, CDR2 YSLEER, per germline. For the CDR3, the DNA is TGCGCCAGCAGCCAAGGCCTTTGGCCCGACATTCAGTACTTC. Protein sequence: CASSQGLWPDIQYF.

The chain is built from TRBV7-6 and TRBJ2-4, with D possibly TRBD2 on 5 matching bases. The ends were cut back, 5 bases at V and 5 bases at J, with 25 bases in the middle. The CDR3 totals 18 residues. The germline gives CDR1 SGHVS, CDR2 FNYEAQ. CDR3 nucleotides: TGTGCCAGCAGCCCTAGCCCCCTTGGACGAAAAAAGGAAAACATTCAGTACTTC. Its protein product is CASSPSPLGRKKENIQYF. The complete variable domain, with remaining parts taken from reference TRBV7-6 and TRBJ2-4, reads GAGVSQSPRYKVTKRGQDVALRCDPISGHVSLYWYRQALGQGPEFLTYFNYEAQQDKSGLPNDRFSAERPEGSISTLTIQRTEQRDSAMYRCASSPSPLGRKKENIQYFGAGTRLSVL.

The chain carries TRBV5-5 and TRBJ2-7, with TRBD2 as a possible D gene (5 bases). The CDR3 totals 13 residues. V was cut by 1 base and J by 5 bases, with 10 bases left in between. The germline V gene has CDR1 SGHKS and CDR2 YYEKEE (reference sequence). CDR3 nucleotide sequence: TGTGCCAGCAGCTTGTTGGGGAGCCACGAGCAGTACTTC. Amino acids: CASSLLGSHEQYF.

The chain recombines TRBV5-1 with TRBJ1-5; tentative D call: TRBD1 (6 bases). CDR1 and CDR2 from the germline V gene are SGHRS and YFSETQ. This CDR3 has 16 residues. The germline V and J ends were trimmed by 1 base and 0 bases, with 11 bases remaining between them. The CDR3 spells CASSLTGSPSNQPQHF. The DNA for the CDR3 is TGCGCCAGCAGCTTGACAGGGAGTCCTAGCAATCAGCCCCAGCATTTT.

The CDR3 reads CASSYNRGTGTEAFF. The CDR3 bases are TGTGCCAGCAGTTACAATCGGGGGACGGGCACTGAAGCTTTCTTT. The chain recombines TRBV6-2 or TRBV6-3 with TRBJ1-1; a possible D gene is TRBD1 (5 bases). The CDR3 consists of 15 residues. Trimming pared 2 bases from V and 4 bases from J, leaving 14 bases between. Germline values: CDR1 MNHEY, CDR2 SVGEGT.

V and J are TRBV11-3 and TRBJ1-1; D not certain. The V end lost 1 base, the J end lost 0 bases, and 6 bases lay between the germline ends. CDR1 and CDR2 from the germline V gene are SGHNT and YENEEA. The length of the CDR3 is 14 residues. The CDR3 region has the DNA TGTGCCAGCAGCTTAGGGGCGATGAACACTGAAGCTTTCTTT. The encoded protein is CASSLGAMNTEAFF.